A single sample gave rise to the 15 T cell receptor beta chains below, sequenced in a study of T cell responses to AZD1222 COVID-19 vaccine (dated by TCRdb to the early 2020s). Libraries were built with the immunoSEQ multiplex PCR assay. TCRdb took this table from immuneACCESS and kept in-frame rearrangements with V and J called. Such tables lack part of the clones; where checked against another copy, unresolved V genes explain under half of the gap, and the rest is unexplained. This sample comprises 130,000 to 150,000 clones, 75% to 90% of them detected only once. Of the sample, about 1.5% is held by the ten largest clones. Sample time point, as interpreted from the label and publication: baseline before first vaccination. The sample consisted of peripheral blood, taken on day 0 of AZD1222 vaccination. The receptors shown here come from an adult in good health.

This clone was detected only once. The chain joins TRBV24-1 to TRBJ2-2; TRBD1 matches at 10 bases. This CDR3 comprises 14 residues. The germline V gene encodes CDR1 KGHDR and CDR2 SFDVKD. Unmatched junction bases numbered 8, after V lost 10 bases and J lost 7 bases. The CDR3 DNA reads as TGTGCCACGAATCCGGGACAGGGGATCGGGGAGCTGTTTTTT. It is translated as CATNPGQGIGELFF.

The chain is built from TRBV7-9 and TRBJ1-2; D is perhaps TRBD1 (5 bases). This CDR3 is built from 16 residues. CDR1 SEHNR and CDR2 FQNEAQ come from the germline V gene (reference sequence). The germline V and J ends were trimmed by 6 bases and 8 bases, with 25 bases remaining between them. CDR3 DNA: TGTGCCAGCAGTATAGGGGCTTGGCGGGACGTAAAAGGCTACACCTTC. Its translation: CASSIGAWRDVKGYTF.

This clone was seen just once. This chain joins TRBV28 and TRBJ1-5, with a tentative D call TRBD1 (5 bases). This CDR3 is 13 amino acids long. With 5 bases removed from V and 4 bases from J, the gap between germline ends came to 9 bases. CDR1 and CDR2 from the germline V gene are MDHEN and SYDVKM. Here the CDR3 reads CASSTSGNQPQHF. The DNA of the CDR3 is TGTGCCAGCAGTACATCAGGGAATCAGCCCCAGCATTTT.

J is TRBJ2-7 and V is TRBV2; D is undetermined. This CDR3 has 15 residues. The germline gives CDR1 SNHLY, CDR2 FYNNEI. The V and J ends lost 7 bases and 0 bases respectively, with 16 bases between them. The CDR3 is CASITARTLSYEQYF. The CDR3 bases are TGTGCCAGCATTACAGCCAGGACCCTCTCCTACGAGCAGTACTTC.

The V and J genes are TRBV5-8 and TRBJ2-5; D is perhaps TRBD1 (6 bases). CDR1 and CDR2 from the germline V gene are SGHTS and YDEGEE. V was clipped by 0 bases and J by 4 bases, with 10 bases between them. This CDR3 contains 14 residues. DNA of the CDR3: TGTGCCAGCAGCTTGGTGACAGGCACAGAGACCCAGTACTTC. Translating gives CASSLVTGTETQYF.

This clone was observed a single time. The chain joins TRBV30 to TRBJ1-4, with a weak D call TRBD1 (5 bases). V was trimmed by 8 bases and J by 7 bases, leaving 20 bases between them. Germline V gene lookup returns CDR1 GTSNPN and CDR2 SVGIG (reference sequence). The CDR3 covers 14 residues. CDR3 in amino acids: CASTWRGAGEKLFF. In DNA form, the CDR3 reads TGTGCCAGCACTTGGAGGGGCGCCGGTGAAAAACTGTTTTTT.

This clone was seen only once. The V gene is TRBV6-5, the J gene TRBJ2-7; D not certain. The CDR3 is 14 amino acids. Germline V gene lookup returns CDR1 MNHEY and CDR2 SVGAGI. V shed 2 bases and J shed 6 bases, with 14 bases lying between them. Here the CDR3 reads CASSYGPTLGEQYF. Here the CDR3 DNA reads TGTGCCAGCAGTTACGGCCCCACTTTGGGCGAGCAGTACTTC.

The V call is TRBV7-2, the J call TRBJ1-4, with D perhaps matching TRBD1 (5 bases). Germline loops: CDR1 SGHTA, CDR2 FQGNSA. The germline V and J ends were trimmed by 6 bases and 1 base, with 9 bases remaining between them. This CDR3 contains 14 residues. For the CDR3, the DNA is TGTGCCAGCAGACGGGACCGAACTAATGAAAAACTGTTTTTT. It encodes CASRRDRTNEKLFF.

The J gene is TRBJ1-2, the V gene TRBV19; no clear D. The CDR3 extends over 16 amino acids. V lost 7 bases, J lost 5 bases, and 23 bases lay in between. In germline, CDR1 is LNHDA, CDR2 SQIVND (reference sequence). CDR3 coding DNA: TGTGCCAGTACCAGCCGGGGAACCCCCACTATTTATGGCTACACCTTC. Translating it yields CASTSRGTPTIYGYTF.

This rearrangement joins TRBV9 to TRBJ2-1, with D tentatively TRBD1 (5 bases). This CDR3 contains 13 residues. With 6 bases removed from V and 2 bases from J, the gap between germline ends came to 9 bases. CDR1 is SGDLS and CDR2 is YYNGEE in the germline V gene. CDR3 loop: CASKRGAYNEQFF. Here the CDR3 DNA reads TGTGCCAGCAAAAGGGGCGCCTACAATGAGCAGTTCTTC.

This chain connects TRBV28 to TRBJ2-3; D unclear. The CDR3 loop spans 15 amino acids. Germline values: CDR1 MDHEN, CDR2 SYDVKM. The V gene lost 2 bases and the J gene lost 0 bases, with 9 bases spanning the gap. DNA for the CDR3: TGTGCCAGCAGTTTAACCCTCGGGAGCACAGATACGCAGTATTTT. It translates to CASSLTLGSTDTQYF. Complete variable domain (other parts from reference TRBV28 and TRBJ2-3): DVKVTQSSRYLVKRTGEKVFLECVQDMDHENMFWYRQDPGLGLRLIYFSYDVKMKEKGDIPEGYSVSREKKERFSLILESASTNQTSMYLCASSLTLGSTDTQYFGPGTRLTVL.

The chain links TRBV2 to TRBJ1-1; D unresolved. Trimming cost V 9 bases and J 5 bases, with 7 bases left between them. Germline lookup yields CDR1 SNHLY and CDR2 FYNNEI. This CDR3 contains 10 residues. The CDR3 nucleotides read TGTGCCAGTTTACTGACTGAAGCTTTCTTT. It yields the protein CASLLTEAFF.

This clone was detected once. The V gene is TRBV28, the J gene TRBJ2-1; D is uncertain. The CDR3 length is 13 residues. The ends were cut back, 3 bases at V and 9 bases at J, with 12 bases in the middle. The germline CDR1 and CDR2 sequences are MDHEN and SYDVKM. This CDR3 is CASSFLSRGEQFF. The CDR3 region has the DNA TGTGCCAGCAGTTTTTTGAGTCGAGGTGAGCAGTTCTTC.

The chain carries TRBV6-5 and TRBJ2-7; D is undetermined. Trimming removed 0 bases at V and 1 base at J, with 10 bases between. CDR1 MNHEY and CDR2 SVGAGI come from the germline V gene. The CDR3 runs 15 residues. The CDR3 protein is CASSYSPEVSYEQYF. DNA for the CDR3: TGTGCCAGCAGTTACTCACCCGAAGTGTCCTACGAGCAGTACTTC.

CDR3 sequence (DNA): TGTGCCAGCAGCTTTAAGGGGCAGGGGGAGACCCAGTACTTC. Protein sequence: CASSFKGQGETQYF. V and J are TRBV5-6 and TRBJ2-5; D is possibly TRBD1 (6 bases). CDR1 is SGHDT and CDR2 is YYEEEE in the germline V gene. The CDR3 loop spans 14 amino acids. V lost 2 bases and J lost 5, with 13 bases in between. Full variable domain (outside the CDR3, taken from reference TRBV5-6 and TRBJ2-5): DAGVTQSPTHLIKTRGQQVTLRCSPKSGHDTVSWYQQALGQGPQFIFQYYEEEERQRGNFPDRFSGHQFPNYSSELNVNALLLGDSALYLCASSFKGQGETQYFGPGTRLLVL.